This entry lists 14 T cell receptor beta chains sequenced from one sample in a study of ipilimumab plus nivolumab after autologous stem cell transplantation. Method: immunoSEQ multiplex PCR; TCRdb's copy keeps in-frame clones and lacks some. The repertoire holds about 17,000 clones, under 85% seen once, with 35% to 40% in the top ten. The sample consisted of PBMCs, taken in a trial of ipilimumab plus nivolumab as post-transplant consolidation. The source of these receptors is a male donor with diffuse large B-cell lymphoma.

The sample holds one count of this clone. This rearrangement joins TRBV19 to TRBJ1-3; a possible D gene is TRBD1 (6 bases). The CDR3 totals 14 residues. V was pared by 6 bases and J by 1 base, with 10 bases between. Germline CDR1 and CDR2: LNHDA and SQIVND (reference sequence). This CDR3 is CASRQGSSGNTIYF. Written as DNA, the CDR3 is TGTGCCAGTAGGCAGGGGTCTTCTGGAAACACCATATATTTT.

The J gene is TRBJ1-1, the V gene TRBV7-3; the D gene is possibly TRBD1 (5 bases). Germline V lookup: CDR1 SGHTA, CDR2 FQGTGA. The CDR3 length is 13 residues. Trimming left V 4 bases short and J 4 bases short, with 10 bases between. This CDR3 reads CASSSSGSTEAFF. The CDR3 DNA follows: TGTGCCAGCAGCTCTTCAGGGAGCACTGAAGCTTTCTTT.

The chain links TRBV2 to TRBJ2-5; a weak D match, TRBD1 (6 bases). Germline V gives CDR1 SNHLY, CDR2 FYNNEI. The CDR3 is 14 residues long. V was cut by 6 bases and J by 0 bases, with 11 bases left in between. CDR3 in DNA: TGTGCCAGCAGAACTGACAGGTACCAAGAGACCCAGTACTTC. Amino acid sequence: CASRTDRYQETQYF.

On this clone itself: The junction does not match germline at one end; this may be a read error. The chain combines TRBV7-9 with TRBJ1-1; 7 nucleotides match TRBD1. Germline V gene sequence: CDR1 SEHNR, CDR2 FQNEAQ (reference sequence). CDR3 length: 12 amino acids. The CDR3 region has the DNA TGTGCCAGCAGCTTAGGAGCGGACAGGCCAGCCTTT. This codes for CASSLGADRPAF.

The chain links TRBV6-1 to TRBJ1-5; D is ambiguous. V was trimmed by 1 base and J by 2 bases, leaving 9 bases between them. The V gene's germline CDR1 is MNHNS and CDR2 SASEGT. The CDR3 spans 15 residues. In DNA, the CDR3 is TGTGCCAGCAGTGAAGTGTGGAAGGGCAATCAGCCCCAGCATTTT. Translation: CASSEVWKGNQPQHF.

The rearrangement joins TRBV2 to TRBJ2-1, with D perhaps being TRBD1 or TRBD2 (5 bases each). This CDR3 comprises 16 residues. The germline V gene encodes CDR1 SNHLY and CDR2 FYNNEI. Trimming left V 6 bases short and J 4 bases short, with 19 bases between. In DNA, the CDR3 is TGTGCCAGCAGCCGCCAGGGTGCGACTATTTACAATGAGCAGTTCTTC. It translates to CASSRQGATIYNEQFF. The full variable domain, completed using reference TRBV2 and TRBJ2-1, is EPEVTQTPSHQVTQMGQEVILRCVPISNHLYFYWYRQILGQKVEFLVSFYNNEISEKSEIFDDQFSVERPDGSNFTLKIRSTKLEDSAMYFCASSRQGATIYNEQFFGPGTRLTVL.

The V gene is TRBV19, the J gene TRBJ1-5, with 11 bases identical to TRBD1. In germline, CDR1 is LNHDA, CDR2 SQIVND (reference sequence). The J segment lost 6 bases and the V segment lost 5 bases, leaving 6 bases of the junction unmatched. The CDR3 extends over 15 amino acids. In nucleotides, the CDR3 is TGTGCCAGTAGTTTGGATGGGACAGGGGGTCAGCCCCAGCATTTT. It codes for CASSLDGTGGQPQHF.

The chain joins TRBV27 to TRBJ2-1; D not resolved. The CDR3 extends over 14 amino acids. Trimming cost V 2 bases and J 7 bases, with 12 bases left between them. The germline V gene encodes CDR1 MNHEY and CDR2 SMNVEV (reference sequence). The CDR3 is CASSLRERGNEQFF. In DNA, the CDR3 is TGTGCCAGCAGTTTACGTGAAAGAGGTAATGAGCAGTTCTTC.

This clone showed up just a few times. The chain links TRBV9 to TRBJ1-5; 7 nucleotides line up with TRBD1. This CDR3 is built from 13 residues. Germline V CDR1 and CDR2: SGDLS, YYNGEE. V trimming: 5 bases; J trimming: 7 bases; junction bases outside the gene matches: 6. The chain's CDR3 is CASSQGEGQPQHF. Here the CDR3 DNA reads TGTGCCAGCAGTCAGGGGGAAGGACAGCCCCAGCATTTT.

J is TRBJ2-5 and V is TRBV5-1, with 7 bases fitting TRBD2. CDR1 and CDR2 (germline): SGHRS, YFSETQ. V was pared by 0 bases and J by 2 bases, with 7 bases of the junction left unmatched. The CDR3 has 16 amino acids. In DNA form, the CDR3 reads TGCGCCAGCAGCTTGGATCCAGCGGGGATACAAGAGACCCAGTACTTC. Encoded protein: CASSLDPAGIQETQYF.

The V call is TRBV7-9, the J call TRBJ1-1; 7 bases are shared with TRBD1. The V segment lost 7 bases and the J segment 1 base; nucleotides outside the gene matches: 6. Germline V CDR1 and CDR2: SEHNR, FQNEAQ (reference sequence). The CDR3 contains 14 residues. The CDR3 is CASTQDRPNTEAFF. In DNA form, the CDR3 reads TGTGCCAGCACCCAGGACAGGCCGAACACTGAAGCTTTCTTT.

Only one count was recorded for this clone. The V gene is TRBV19, the J gene TRBJ1-2; 7 positions match TRBD1. The ends lost 7 bases at V and 6 bases at J; junction bases unmatched: 11. The CDR3 sequence is 14 residues long. Germline V lookup: CDR1 LNHDA, CDR2 SQIVND (reference sequence). CDR3 coding DNA: TGTGCCAGTACCCCGTGGGGCAGGGGGAATGGCTACACCTTC. Protein sequence: CASTPWGRGNGYTF. Together with reference TRBV19 and TRBJ1-2, the CDR3 gives the full variable domain: DGGITQSPKYLFRKEGQNVTLSCEQNLNHDAMYWYRQDPGQGLRLIYYSQIVNDFQKGDIAEGYSVSREKKESFPLTVTSAQKNPTAFYLCASTPWGRGNGYTFGSGTRLTVV.

The rearrangement joins TRBV6-5 to TRBJ2-2; TRBD2 matches at 7 bases. From germline, CDR1 is MNHEY and CDR2 SVGAGI. This CDR3 region has 15 residues. The V gene end was trimmed by 0 bases and the J gene end by 3 bases; junction bases not matched to a gene: 1. The CDR3 coding sequence is TGTGCCAGCAGTTACTCTGGGGGGGACACCGGGGAGCTGTTTTTT. This translates into CASSYSGGDTGELFF.

Only one count was recorded for this clone. The V gene is TRBV19, the J gene TRBJ1-5; 11 positions agree with TRBD1. The V gene's germline CDR1 is LNHDA and CDR2 SQIVND (reference sequence). V gave up 5 bases and J gave up 5 bases; unmatched junction bases: 2. CDR3 length: 14 amino acids. The CDR3 bases are TGTGCCAGTAGTGGACAGGGGGCATATCAGCCCCAGCATTTT. It is translated as CASSGQGAYQPQHF.